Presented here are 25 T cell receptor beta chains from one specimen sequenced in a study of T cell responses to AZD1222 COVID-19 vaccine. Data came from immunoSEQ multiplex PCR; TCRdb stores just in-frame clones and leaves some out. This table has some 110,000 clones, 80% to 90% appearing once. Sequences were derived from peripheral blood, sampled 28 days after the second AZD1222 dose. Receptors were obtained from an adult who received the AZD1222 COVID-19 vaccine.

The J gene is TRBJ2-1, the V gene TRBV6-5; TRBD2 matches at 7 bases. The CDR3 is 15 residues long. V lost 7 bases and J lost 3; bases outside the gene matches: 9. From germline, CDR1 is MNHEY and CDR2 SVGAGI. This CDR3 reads CASTYSGGVYNEQFF. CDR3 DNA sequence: TGTGCCAGCACCTATTCGGGGGGAGTCTACAATGAGCAGTTCTTC.

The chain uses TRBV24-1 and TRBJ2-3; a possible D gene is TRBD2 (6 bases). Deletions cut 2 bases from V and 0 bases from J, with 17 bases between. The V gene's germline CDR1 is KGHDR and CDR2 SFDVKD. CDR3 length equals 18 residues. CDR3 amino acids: CATSDSSPRGASTDTQYF. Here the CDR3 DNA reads TGTGCCACCAGTGATTCCTCTCCCCGCGGGGCTAGCACAGATACGCAGTATTTT.

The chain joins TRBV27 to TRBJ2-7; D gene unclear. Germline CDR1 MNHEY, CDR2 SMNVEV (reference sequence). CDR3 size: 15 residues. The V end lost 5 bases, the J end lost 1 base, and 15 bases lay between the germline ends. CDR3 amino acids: CASSPQGASSYEQYF. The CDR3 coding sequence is TGTGCCAGCAGTCCCCAAGGAGCTTCGTCCTACGAGCAGTACTTC.

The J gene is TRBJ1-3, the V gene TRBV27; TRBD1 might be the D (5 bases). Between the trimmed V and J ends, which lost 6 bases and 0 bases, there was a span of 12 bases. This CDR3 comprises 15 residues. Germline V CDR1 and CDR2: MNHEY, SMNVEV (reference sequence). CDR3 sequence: CASRPFDSSGNTIYF. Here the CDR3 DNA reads TGTGCCAGCAGACCCTTCGACAGCTCTGGAAACACCATATATTTT.

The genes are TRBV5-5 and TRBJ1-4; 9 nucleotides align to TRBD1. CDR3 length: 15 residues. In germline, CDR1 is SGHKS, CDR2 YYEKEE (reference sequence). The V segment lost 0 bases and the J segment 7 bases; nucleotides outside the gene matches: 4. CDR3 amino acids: CASSLVGGQGEKLFF. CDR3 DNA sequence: TGTGCCAGCAGCTTGGTCGGGGGACAGGGTGAAAAACTGTTTTTT.

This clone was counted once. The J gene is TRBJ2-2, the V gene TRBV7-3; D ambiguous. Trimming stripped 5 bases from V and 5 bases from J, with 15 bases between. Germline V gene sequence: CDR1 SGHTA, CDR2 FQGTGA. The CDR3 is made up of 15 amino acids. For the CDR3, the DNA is TGTGCCAGCAGCCCCTCCTGGCTAAATACCGGGGAGCTGTTTTTT. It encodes CASSPSWLNTGELFF.

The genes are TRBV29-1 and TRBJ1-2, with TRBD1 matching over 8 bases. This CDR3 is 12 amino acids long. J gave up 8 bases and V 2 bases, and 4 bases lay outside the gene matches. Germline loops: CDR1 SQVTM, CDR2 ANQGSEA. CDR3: CSVERTGTGYTF. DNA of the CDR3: TGCAGCGTTGAACGGACAGGGACCGGCTACACCTTC.

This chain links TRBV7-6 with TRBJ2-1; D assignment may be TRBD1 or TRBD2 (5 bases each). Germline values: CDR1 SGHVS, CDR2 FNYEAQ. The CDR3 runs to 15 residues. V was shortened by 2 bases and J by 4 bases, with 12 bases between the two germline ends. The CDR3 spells CASSLKWGNYNEQFF. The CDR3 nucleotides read TGTGCCAGCAGCTTAAAATGGGGGAATTACAATGAGCAGTTCTTC.

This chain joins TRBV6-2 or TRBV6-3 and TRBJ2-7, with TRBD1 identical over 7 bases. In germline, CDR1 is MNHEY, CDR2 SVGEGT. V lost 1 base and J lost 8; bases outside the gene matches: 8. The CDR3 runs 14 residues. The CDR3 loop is CASSYWGTDVQQYF. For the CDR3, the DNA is TGTGCCAGCAGTTACTGGGGGACAGATGTGCAGCAGTACTTC.

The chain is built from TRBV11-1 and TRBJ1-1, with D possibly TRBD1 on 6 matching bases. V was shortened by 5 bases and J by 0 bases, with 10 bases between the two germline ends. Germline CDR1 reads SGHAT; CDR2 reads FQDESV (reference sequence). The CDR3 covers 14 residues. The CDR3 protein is CASSRDMMNTEAFF. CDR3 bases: TGTGCCAGCAGCCGGGACATGATGAACACTGAAGCTTTCTTT. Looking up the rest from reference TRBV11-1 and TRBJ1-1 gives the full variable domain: EAEVAQSPRYKITEKSQAVAFWCDPISGHATLYWYRQILGQGPELLVQFQDESVVDDSQLPKDRFSAERLKGVDSTLKIQPAELGDSAMYLCASSRDMMNTEAFFGQGTRLTVV.

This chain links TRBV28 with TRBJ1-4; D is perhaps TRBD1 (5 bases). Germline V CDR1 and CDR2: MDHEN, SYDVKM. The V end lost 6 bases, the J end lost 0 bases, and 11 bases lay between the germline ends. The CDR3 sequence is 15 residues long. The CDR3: CASSQTGATNEKLFF. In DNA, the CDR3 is TGTGCCAGCAGCCAAACGGGGGCAACTAATGAAAAACTGTTTTTT.

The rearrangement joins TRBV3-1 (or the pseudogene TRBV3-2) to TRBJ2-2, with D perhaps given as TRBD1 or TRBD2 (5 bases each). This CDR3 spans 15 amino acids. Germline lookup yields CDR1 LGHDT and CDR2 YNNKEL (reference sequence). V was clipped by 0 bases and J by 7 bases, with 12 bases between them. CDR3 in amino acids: CASSQDHWGNGELFF. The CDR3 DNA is TGTGCCAGCAGCCAAGATCACTGGGGGAACGGGGAGCTGTTTTTT.

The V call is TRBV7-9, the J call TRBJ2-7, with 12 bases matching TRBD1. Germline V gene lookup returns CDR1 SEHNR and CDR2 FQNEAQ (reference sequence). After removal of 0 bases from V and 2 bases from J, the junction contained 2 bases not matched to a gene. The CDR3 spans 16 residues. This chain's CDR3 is CASSLAGTGGPYEQYF. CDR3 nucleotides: TGTGCCAGCAGCTTAGCAGGGACAGGGGGCCCCTACGAGCAGTACTTC.

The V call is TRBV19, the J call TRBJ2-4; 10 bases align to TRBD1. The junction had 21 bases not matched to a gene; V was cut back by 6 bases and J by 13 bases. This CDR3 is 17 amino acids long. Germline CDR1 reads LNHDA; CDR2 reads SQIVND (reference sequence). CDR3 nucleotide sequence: TGTGCCAGTAGCTCCGGGACAGGGGAAATTTTTTCCCGGGGACAGTACTTC. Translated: CASSSGTGEIFSRGQYF.

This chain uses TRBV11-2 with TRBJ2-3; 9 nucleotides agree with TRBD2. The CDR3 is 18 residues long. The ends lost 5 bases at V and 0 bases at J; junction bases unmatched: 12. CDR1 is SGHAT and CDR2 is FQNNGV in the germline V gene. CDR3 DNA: TGTGCCAGCAGCCGGAGGGCTAGCGGGACTGCTAGCACAGATACGCAGTATTTT. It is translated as CASSRRASGTASTDTQYF.

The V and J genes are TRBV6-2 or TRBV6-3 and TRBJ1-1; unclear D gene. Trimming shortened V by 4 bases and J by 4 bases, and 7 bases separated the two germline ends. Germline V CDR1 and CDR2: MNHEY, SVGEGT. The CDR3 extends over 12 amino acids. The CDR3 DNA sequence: TGTGCCAGCAGTTGGAAGGGCACTGAAGCTTTCTTT. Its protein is CASSWKGTEAFF.

The CDR3 region has the DNA TGTGCCAGCAGTGAAGGCCTAGCGGTTGAGCAGTTCTTC. Protein: CASSEGLAVEQFF. The J gene is TRBJ2-1, the V gene TRBV6-1; 7 positions match TRBD2. Trimming took 1 base from V and 9 from J; bases not matched to a gene: 3. The CDR3 consists of 13 residues. Germline CDR1 is MNHNS and CDR2 is SASEGT.

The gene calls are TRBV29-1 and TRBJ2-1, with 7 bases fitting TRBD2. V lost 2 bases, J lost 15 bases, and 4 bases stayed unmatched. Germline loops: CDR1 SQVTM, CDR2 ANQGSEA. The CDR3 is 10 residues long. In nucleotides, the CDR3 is TGCAGCGTTGAATCCGGGAGGCTGTTCTTC. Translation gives CSVESGRLFF.

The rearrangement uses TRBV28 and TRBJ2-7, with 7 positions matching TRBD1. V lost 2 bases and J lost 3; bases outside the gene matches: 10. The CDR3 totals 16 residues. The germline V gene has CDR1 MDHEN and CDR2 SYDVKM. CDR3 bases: TGTGCCAGCAGTTTACAATCGGCAGCAGGGGGCTACGAGCAGTACTTC. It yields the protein CASSLQSAAGGYEQYF.

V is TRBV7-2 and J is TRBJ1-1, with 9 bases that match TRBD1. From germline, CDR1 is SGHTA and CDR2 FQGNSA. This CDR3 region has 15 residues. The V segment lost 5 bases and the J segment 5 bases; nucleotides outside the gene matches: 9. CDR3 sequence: CASSTSVTGGTEAFF. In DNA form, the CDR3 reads TGTGCCAGCAGCACGAGTGTGACAGGGGGGACTGAAGCTTTCTTT.

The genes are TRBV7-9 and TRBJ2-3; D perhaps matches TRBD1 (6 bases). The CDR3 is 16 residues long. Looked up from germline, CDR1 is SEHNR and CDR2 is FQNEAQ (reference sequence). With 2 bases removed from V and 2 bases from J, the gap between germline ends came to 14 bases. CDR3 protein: CASSLRQGPHTDTQYF. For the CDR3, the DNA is TGTGCCAGCAGCTTAAGGCAGGGGCCCCACACAGATACGCAGTATTTT.

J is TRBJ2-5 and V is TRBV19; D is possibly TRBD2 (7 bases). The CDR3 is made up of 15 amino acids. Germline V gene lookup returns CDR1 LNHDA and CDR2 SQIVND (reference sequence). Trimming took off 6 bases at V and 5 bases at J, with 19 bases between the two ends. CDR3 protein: CASSPRAGALETQYF. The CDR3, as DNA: TGTGCCAGTAGCCCTAGGGCGGGGGCCCTGGAGACCCAGTACTTC. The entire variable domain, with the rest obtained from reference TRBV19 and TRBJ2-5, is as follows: DGGITQSPKYLFRKEGQNVTLSCEQNLNHDAMYWYRQDPGQGLRLIYYSQIVNDFQKGDIAEGYSVSREKKESFPLTVTSAQKNPTAFYLCASSPRAGALETQYFGPGTRLLVL.

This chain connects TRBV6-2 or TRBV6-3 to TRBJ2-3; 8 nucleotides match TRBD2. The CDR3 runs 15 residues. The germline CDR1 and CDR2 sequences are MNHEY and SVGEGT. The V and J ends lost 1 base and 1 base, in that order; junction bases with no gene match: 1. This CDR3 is CASSYFSGGTDTQYF. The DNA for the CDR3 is TGTGCCAGCAGTTACTTTAGCGGGGGCACAGATACGCAGTATTTT.

CDR3 DNA sequence: TGTGCCAGCAGTTTGGACACAAACCAAGAGACCCAGTACTTC. Its protein product is CASSLDTNQETQYF. The V gene is TRBV6-5, the J gene TRBJ2-5; D is possibly TRBD1 (5 bases). The CDR3 is 14 residues long. Germline values: CDR1 MNHEY, CDR2 SVGAGI. Trimming stripped 4 bases from V and 0 bases from J, with 9 bases between.

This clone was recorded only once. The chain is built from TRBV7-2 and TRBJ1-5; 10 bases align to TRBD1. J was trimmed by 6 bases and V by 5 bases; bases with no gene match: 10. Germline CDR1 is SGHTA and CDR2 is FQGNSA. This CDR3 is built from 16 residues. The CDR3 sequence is CASSARGGQGSQPQHF. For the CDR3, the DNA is TGTGCCAGCAGCGCACGAGGGGGACAGGGGAGTCAGCCCCAGCATTTT.